This T cell receptor (beta chain) was captured by sequencing in a study of blood T cell repertoires in COVID-19 (TCRdb year 2020). General notes on the study: Samples covering the acute and convalescent phases of COVID-19 were provided by collaborators in the United States, Italy and Spain. The material from the prospective study consisted of cDNA or gDNA derived from T cells, B-cell-depleted T cells, or PBMCs. Samples came from the ongoing ImmuneRACE study (first 160 participants) plus 1,254 subjects from 6 global collaborators. Deeply sampled blood TCRbeta repertoires from subjects exposed to, actively infected with, or recovered from COVID-19 were included in the dataset. Sample metadata almost always included a de-identified subject ID, COVID-19 status, age in years and sex. Where available, HLA class I and class II types were taken from metadata supplied by the sample provider and were not determined by assay-based typing. The repertoires were released in a freely available public database intended as a resource for research on the immune response to SARS-CoV-2.

TCRbeta CDR3 regions were amplified from genomic DNA by means of the immunoSEQ Assay, a bias-controlled multiplex PCR. On the authors' methods: Nucleated cell counts per sample were estimated from amplification of reference gene primers within the assay. To quantify the absolute abundance of each unique TCRbeta CDR3 rearrangement, sequence reads were collapsed and filtered. Productive Simpson clonality was computed per sample as the square root of Simpson's diversity index over productive rearrangements. The table comes from immuneACCESS by way of TCRdb, which keeps in-frame sequences with V and J called. Part of the clones is missing from these tables; in studies checked, under half for an unresolved V gene and the rest for unknown reasons. Clone size and V and J calls were adopted from that table, with D and trimming inferred from the DNA. The sample table shows about 80,000 clones, and roughly 90% are seen once. The ten largest account for 9.5% to 15% of the sample.

V ends up 0 bases short and J 6 bases short, with an unmatched junction base count of 5. Sequences SGDLS (CDR1) and YYNGEE (CDR2) are obtained from the germline V gene. Including the terminal cysteine and phenylalanine, the CDR3 comprises 14 residues. The kept DNA is CDR3 alone, 42 bases in frame from the first base. Broad study findings and their caveats: The amount of clinical and demographic metadata varied by source and participant and was provided uncurated.

Collaborating institutions collected whole blood in K2EDTA tubes following their own protocols. For TCRbeta analysis, collaborator samples were shipped as frozen whole blood, as isolated PBMCs, or as DNA extracted from either sample type. With regard to this clone: Its antigen remains undetermined. Base quality data are lacking; no much larger clone is found one base away.

The sequenced material came from peripheral blood. Recombination linked TRBV9 to TRBJ1-2, with 7 junctional bases fitting TRBD1. This receptor was identified in a man between 65 and 85 years old with active or convalescent COVID-19. The CDR3 loop reads CASSVGPGGDGYTF. The nucleotide sequence is given as TGTGCCAGCAGCGTAGGACCAGGGGGAGATGGCTACACCTTC.